The rows below give T cell receptor beta chains drawn from one sample of a study of blood T cell repertoires in COVID-19. TCRdb's copy holds only in-frame clones and misses some; the assay was immunoSEQ multiplex PCR. This table has 150,000 to 200,000 clones, 87% appearing once. Sequencing was carried out using peripheral blood. These receptors all stem from a woman aged 45-65 years with acute or convalescent COVID-19. Each CDR3 is given without its conserved first and last residue. Fields, in order: V gene, J gene, CDR3 protein.

>TRBV3-1/TRBV3-2|TRBJ2-7
ASSQVPQSYEQY
>TRBV4-3|TRBJ2-1
ASSHVPGLAGGLVLEQF
>TRBV7-3|TRBJ1-4
ASSLIPGPNEKLF
>TRBV29-1|TRBJ1-1
SVGTDLMNTEAF
>TRBV11-2|TRBJ2-5
ASSLSASGQETQY
>TRBV12-5|TRBJ2-5
ASARDPGLAGFQETQY
>TRBV5-4|TRBJ2-1
ASSLDPGTQYNEQF
>TRBV5-1|TRBJ2-5
ASSLQGGETQY
>TRBV27|TRBJ2-5
ASSSPGQGVAETQY
>TRBV10-3|TRBJ2-7
AISFAGVEYEQY
>TRBV6-1|TRBJ2-3
ASREGGITDTQY
>TRBV4-3|TRBJ1-2
ASSQETGDRGGYT
>TRBV9|TRBJ2-7
ASSVSERGGREQY
>TRBV25-1|TRBJ2-1
ASSELIFGVEQF
>TRBV7-3|TRBJ1-2
ASSLDRAMANYGYT
>TRBV6-2/TRBV6-3|TRBJ2-7
ASTYPGTGGYEQY
>TRBV5-5|TRBJ1-5
ASSPLTGNPQPQH
>TRBV20-1|TRBJ1-1
SASWKRDGGAF
>TRBV4-1|TRBJ2-2
ASSLVRTSGSRPGELF
>TRBV5-4|TRBJ2-7
ASSSGTGVYEQY
>TRBV10-1|TRBJ1-3
ASNNPGQTSENTIY
>TRBV10-2|TRBJ2-7
ASSEPGQTYEQY
>TRBV9|TRBJ2-1
ASSVAGRGTNNEQF
>TRBV9|TRBJ1-3
ASSPQAGGQQSSGNTIY
>TRBV19|TRBJ1-2
ASSIALGSPGWNYGYT
>TRBV30|TRBJ2-3
AWSVRGAGDTQY
>TRBV6-6|TRBJ1-1
ASSDDSGNTEAF
>TRBV29-1|TRBJ2-4
SVASGNNIQY
>TRBV11-3|TRBJ1-2
ASSFPGTGVGYT
>TRBV9|TRBJ2-2
ASSATSGRAGELF
>TRBV5-1|TRBJ1-1
ASRRGERNTEAF
>TRBV19|TRBJ1-6
ASSTVNSPLH
>TRBV9|TRBJ2-7
ASSLTGRVNYEQY
>TRBV19|TRBJ1-2
ASSLGNYGYT
>TRBV3-1/TRBV3-2|TRBJ2-1
ASSPDRSNEQF
>TRBV3-1/TRBV3-2|TRBJ1-4
ASSQDRQGWDANEKLF
>TRBV4-3|TRBJ2-7
ASSQVAGGGEQY
>TRBV21-1|TRBJ1-3
ASSKCSSTSGNTIY
>TRBV7-2|TRBJ2-7
ASSLGQGPSYEQY
>TRBV30|TRBJ1-1
AWGFGVSNTEAF
>TRBV7-9|TRBJ2-7
ASSAVWGQRGTYEQY
>TRBV18|TRBJ2-5
ASSRLAGVGETQY
>TRBV19|TRBJ2-7
ASSITSGGAPEQY
>TRBV19|TRBJ1-5
ASSMGQGAGQPQH
>TRBV7-6|TRBJ2-6
ASSILRDRNSGANVLT
>TRBV19|TRBJ2-2
ASSIGEANTGELF
>TRBV19|TRBJ1-5
ASSSYQTGGQPQH
>TRBV30|TRBJ2-7
AGGPMHFYEQY